The clone carrying this T cell receptor beta chain was detected only a few times. Reverse transcription of 0.5 to 1 ug RNA was performed with random hexamers. immunoSEQ multiplex PCR amplified TCR beta CDR3 across 54 Vbeta, 13 Jbeta. TCRdb analysed the immunoSEQ multiplex PCR reads with MiXCR anew, one entry per CDR3 protein. The data contain a few hundred thousand distinct CDR3 sequences, about 85% of them singletons. The sample comes from a study of CD8 T cells in Susac syndrome. Sequencing of TCR beta was performed on blood CD8+ and CD4+ T cells. The study used treatment-naive patients who had stable or active relapsing-remitting disease as multiple sclerosis controls. Negative isolation was used for CD8+ and CD4+ T cells and FACS enrichment for TEMRA cells. CDR3 length equals 16 residues. Germline V gene sequence: CDR1 MGHRA, CDR2 YSYEKL. Trimming removed 1 base from V and 1 base from J; junction bases left unmatched: 7.

This TCR came from a human donor with multiple sclerosis. The chain recombines TRBV4-1 with TRBJ2-7; TRBD2 aligns across 7 bases. The sample taken for sequencing was CD8+ T cells from PBMCs. The CDR3 DNA follows: TGCGCCAGCAGCCAAGGAGCGGGGAACCCTTCCTACGAGCAGTACTTC. Translation gives CASSQGAGNPSYEQYF.